Shown below are 25 T cell receptor beta chains from a single sample sequenced in a study of T cell repertoires in cytomegalovirus infection. TCRdb passed the reads through MiXCR, listing each CDR3 protein once. Found here are 500,000 or so distinct CDR3 sequences, approximately 17% of them singletons; the top ten hold roughly a quarter. Sequences were obtained from CD8+ T cells from PBMCs. Every receptor here comes from a human donor in good health (CMV status not recorded). Some clones in this sample may be carry-over from other donors' samples.

About this clonotype: A read error is possible here, since a much larger clone lies one base away. This is likely a read error, given that the CDR3 carries no conserved phenylalanine or tryptophan at its end. The chain has TRBV7-9 and TRBJ2-7, with no clear D. Deletions cut 7 bases from V and 2 bases from J, with 9 bases between. This CDR3 has 12 residues. Germline lookup yields CDR1 SEHNR and CDR2 FQNEAQ (reference sequence). The CDR3 sequence: CASTSSAYEQYL. The CDR3 bases are TGTGCCAGCACCTCATCGGCCTACGAGCAGTACTTA.

This clonotype has ten or more counts. The V and J genes are TRBV12-3 or TRBV12-4 and TRBJ2-5; the D gene is possibly TRBD1 (6 bases). There are 16 residues in the CDR3. V lost 4 bases and J lost 1, with 16 bases in between. The CDR3 protein is CASSSVFDRLQETQYF. DNA for the CDR3: TGTGCCAGCAGTTCAGTATTTGACAGGCTCCAAGAGACCCAGTACTTC.

Ten or more counts support this clonotype. This chain connects TRBV27 to TRBJ1-6; D perhaps matches TRBD1 (5 bases). The V end lost 6 bases, the J end lost 7 bases, and 10 bases lay between the germline ends. The CDR3 runs 13 residues. Germline V gene sequence: CDR1 MNHEY, CDR2 SMNVEV (reference sequence). CDR3 sequence: CASSWEGNSPLHF. CDR3 sequence (DNA): TGTGCCAGCAGCTGGGAGGGGAATTCACCCCTCCACTTT.

This clonotype was seen a single time. Since a much larger clone is just one base distant, this may be a read error. The chain joins TRBV28 to TRBJ2-1; 11 bases match TRBD2. The CDR3 totals 19 residues. Germline lookup yields CDR1 MDHEN and CDR2 SYDVKM. The chain's CDR3 is CASSLQPGLAESSYNVQFF. CDR3 bases: TGTGCCAGCAGTCTACAACCGGGACTAGCGGAGAGCTCCTACAATGTGCAGTTCTTC.

This clonotype occurred a few times. The chain has TRBV2 and TRBJ1-1; no reliable D call. V was shortened by 10 bases and J by 4 bases, with 10 bases between the two germline ends. Germline loops: CDR1 SNHLY, CDR2 FYNNEI. This CDR3 has 11 amino acids. The CDR3 coding sequence is TGTGCCATCCTCCTACGCACTGAAGCTTTCTTT. Residues: CAILLRTEAFF.

This clonotype was seen a handful of times. This chain joins TRBV19 and TRBJ2-2, with TRBD1 matching over 7 bases. Germline trimming cut 1 base from V and 0 bases from J; bases unmatched to any gene: 2. The germline V gene encodes CDR1 LNHDA and CDR2 SQIVND (reference sequence). This CDR3 contains 16 residues. This CDR3 reads CASSIVRGPNTGELFF. The CDR3 DNA reads TGTGCCAGTAGTATAGTGAGGGGGCCGAACACCGGGGAGCTGTTTTTT.

The sample holds many counts of this clonotype. The V call is TRBV7-6, the J call TRBJ2-5; 8 bases fit TRBD2. V shed 7 bases and J 4 bases; nucleotides not matched to a gene: 11. CDR3 size: 15 residues. In germline, CDR1 is SGHVS, CDR2 FNYEAQ. DNA for the CDR3: TGTGCCAGCATCTACCCGGGAGGGCCTCGAGAGACCCAGTACTTC. Its protein is CASIYPGGPRETQYF.

As regards this clonotype: A much larger clone lies one base from this, so it may be a read error. Since no conserved phenylalanine or tryptophan closes the CDR3, a read error is the likely cause. The rearrangement uses TRBV7-9 and TRBJ2-7, with a tentative D call TRBD2 (6 bases). The CDR3 is made up of 16 amino acids. Looked up from germline, CDR1 is SEHNR and CDR2 is FQNEAQ (reference sequence). V shed 5 bases and J shed 4 bases, with 21 bases lying between them. The CDR3 coding sequence is TGTGCCAGCAGCCTCTCAAACGGACTATACAATTACGAGCAGTACCTC. Its translation: CASSLSNGLYNYEQYL.

This clonotype was seen ten or more times. The V gene is TRBV19, the J gene TRBJ2-1; 11 positions agree with TRBD2. V lost 7 bases, J lost 7 bases, and 9 bases stayed unmatched. The CDR3 sequence is 15 residues long. Germline V gene sequence: CDR1 LNHDA, CDR2 SQIVND (reference sequence). CDR3 sequence: CASIPGLAAGNEQFF. Here the CDR3 DNA reads TGTGCCAGTATTCCGGGACTAGCGGCGGGAAATGAGCAGTTCTTC. Filled out from reference TRBV19 and TRBJ2-1, the complete variable domain reads DGGITQSPKYLFRKEGQNVTLSCEQNLNHDAMYWYRQDPGQGLRLIYYSQIVNDFQKGDIAEGYSVSREKKESFPLTVTSAQKNPTAFYLCASIPGLAAGNEQFFGPGTRLTVL.

This clonotype has just a few counts. V is TRBV27 and J is TRBJ2-7; D not resolved. Germline V lookup: CDR1 MNHEY, CDR2 SMNVEV (reference sequence). Trimming shortened V by 4 bases and J by 3 bases, and 13 bases separated the two germline ends. The CDR3 covers 14 residues. This CDR3 is CASSSRASFYEQYF. The CDR3 DNA reads as TGTGCCAGCAGTTCCCGGGCCTCCTTCTACGAGCAGTACTTC.

A few counts support this clonotype. The rearrangement joins TRBV19 to TRBJ1-1; TRBD1 matches 7 bases. The germline gives CDR1 LNHDA, CDR2 SQIVND (reference sequence). The CDR3 loop spans 15 amino acids. The junction had 13 bases not matched to a gene; V was cut back by 6 bases and J by 6 bases. The CDR3 DNA reads as TGTGCCAGTAGCTCCGACAGGGTCAGGACTTCTGAAGCTTTCTTT. Translation gives CASSSDRVRTSEAFF.

This clonotype was counted many times. The V gene is TRBV3-1, the J gene TRBJ2-7; D gene ambiguous. V was shortened by 1 base and J by 2 bases, with 6 bases between the two germline ends. From germline, CDR1 is LGHDT and CDR2 YNNKEL (reference sequence). CDR3 length: 13 amino acids. The CDR3, as DNA: TGTGCCAGCAGCCAAGGCAGTACCTACGAGCAGTACTTC. Its protein is CASSQGSTYEQYF.

This clonotype was recorded many times. This CDR3 is CASSARGPGEVTYEQYF. The CDR3, as DNA: TGTGCCAGCAGTGCCAGGGGGCCCGGGGAAGTGACCTACGAGCAGTACTTC. This chain connects TRBV6-1 to TRBJ2-7; the match to TRBD1 covers 8 bases. Per the germline V gene, CDR1 is MNHNS and CDR2 is SASEGT. Unmatched junction bases numbered 13, after V lost 4 bases and J lost 2 bases. The CDR3 contains 17 residues.

This clonotype occurred a few times. The chain couples TRBV19 to TRBJ2-3, with D perhaps matching TRBD1 (5 bases). CDR3 length equals 11 residues. Germline V lookup: CDR1 LNHDA, CDR2 SQIVND (reference sequence). V shed 4 bases and J shed 6 bases, with 5 bases lying between them. CDR3 nucleotides: TGTGCCAGTAGTAAGGGGGATACGCAGTATTTT. Residues: CASSKGDTQYF.

The chain has TRBV5-4 and TRBJ2-7; TRBD1 matches 10 bases. The trim removed 0 bases at V and 5 bases at J, leaving 8 bases unmatched. The length of the CDR3 is 16 residues. Germline V gives CDR1 SGHNT, CDR2 YYREEE (reference sequence). This CDR3 reads CASSLDWGQGLDEQYF. As DNA, the CDR3 is TGTGCCAGCAGCTTGGATTGGGGACAGGGGTTGGACGAGCAGTACTTC.

This clonotype came up many times. This CDR3 is CASSLAPRGTEAFF. The CDR3 DNA follows: TGTGCCAGCAGCTTAGCCCCCCGCGGGACTGAAGCTTTCTTT. The chain is built from TRBV11-2 and TRBJ1-1; no definite D call. The germline V gene has CDR1 SGHAT and CDR2 FQNNGV. V was trimmed by 1 base and J by 5 bases, leaving 11 bases between them. CDR3 size: 14 residues. Full variable domain (remainder filled in from reference TRBV11-2 and TRBJ1-1): EAGVAQSPRYKIIEKRQSVAFWCNPISGHATLYWYQQILGQGPKLLIQFQNNGVVDDSQLPKDRFSAERLKGVDSTLKIQPAKLEDSAVYLCASSLAPRGTEAFFGQGTRLTVV.

Here the CDR3 reads CASSLHPLRLAGEDTQYF. CDR3 nucleotides: TGTGCCAGCAGCCTCCACCCTTTGCGACTAGCGGGGGAGGATACGCAGTATTTT. The rearrangement links TRBV9 to TRBJ2-3; 12 positions match TRBD2. CDR1 SGDLS and CDR2 YYNGEE come from the germline V gene. V shed 4 bases, J shed 6 bases, and the junction held 15 bases outside the gene matches. The CDR3 is 18 residues long.

As for this clonotype: Given the absence of the conserved phenylalanine or tryptophan at the CDR3 end, a read error is likely. This sequence joins TRBV19 and TRBJ1-1, with D perhaps TRBD1 (5 bases). Deletions cut 2 bases from V and 1 base from J, with 5 bases between. This CDR3 has 13 amino acids. Per germline, CDR1 LNHDA and CDR2 SQIVND (reference sequence). The CDR3 DNA reads as TGTGCCAGTAGTATAAGGGGGAACACTGAAGCTTTCATT. It yields the protein CASSIRGNTEAFI.

This clonotype was seen ten or more times. The rearrangement links TRBV15 to TRBJ2-1; the D call may be TRBD1 or TRBD2 (5 bases each). The length of the CDR3 is 15 residues. Trimming pared 1 base from V and 5 bases from J, leaving 12 bases between. CDR1 is LNHNV and CDR2 is YYDKDF in the germline V gene (reference sequence). The CDR3 region is CATSRAGQVDNEQFF. In DNA form, the CDR3 reads TGTGCCACCAGCAGAGCGGGGCAGGTGGACAATGAGCAGTTCTTC.

This clonotype was counted ten times or more. The rearrangement uses TRBV20-1 and TRBJ1-5, with a tentative D call TRBD1 (5 bases). The CDR3 runs 16 residues. Germline CDR1 and CDR2: DFQATT and SNEGSKA (reference sequence). V lost 4 bases and J 1 base, leaving 17 bases between the germline ends. CDR3 sequence: CSAMGPDRFSNQPQHF. The CDR3 bases are TGCAGTGCTATGGGGCCTGATAGATTCAGCAATCAGCCCCAGCATTTT.

This clonotype was detected many times. This rearrangement joins TRBV10-2 to TRBJ1-2; D gene unclear. There are 17 residues in the CDR3. Germline assignment: CDR1 WSHSY and CDR2 SAAADI. V dropped 6 bases and J dropped 0 bases, with 20 bases sitting between them. The CDR3 DNA follows: TGCGCCAGCAGCCCCTCCCCGACTTCCAGAACTAACTATGGCTACACCTTC. This translates into CASSPSPTSRTNYGYTF.

This clonotype was seen at least ten times. The rearrangement joins TRBV12-3 or TRBV12-4 to TRBJ1-1, with D possibly being TRBD1 (5 bases). V was shortened by 3 bases and J by 3 bases, with 11 bases between the two germline ends. The CDR3 extends over 14 amino acids. Here the CDR3 reads CASSLEKGYTEAFF. CDR3 DNA sequence: TGTGCCAGCAGTTTGGAGAAGGGGTACACTGAAGCTTTCTTT.

This clonotype came up many times. The V and J genes are TRBV6-1 and TRBJ1-1, with D possibly being TRBD1 (5 bases). V was pared by 7 bases and J by 7 bases, with 16 bases between. CDR1 is MNHNS, CDR2 SASEGT, per germline. This CDR3 spans 13 amino acids. The CDR3 reads CASIPRGKSEAFF. The CDR3 DNA reads as TGTGCCAGCATTCCCCGGGGCAAAAGTGAAGCTTTCTTT.

This clonotype was seen more than once but under ten times. This chain links TRBV5-5 with TRBJ2-1, with a possible D match to TRBD1 (5 bases). CDR3 length equals 11 residues. V gave up 5 bases and J gave up 6 bases, with 6 bases separating them. In germline, CDR1 is SGHKS, CDR2 YYEKEE (reference sequence). The CDR3 sequence: CASRGLNEQFF. As DNA, the CDR3 is TGTGCCAGCAGGGGGCTCAATGAGCAGTTCTTC.

The genes are TRBV23-1 and TRBJ2-7, with D possibly TRBD1 on 5 matching bases. TRBV23-1 is an ORF, and what it does is uncertain. Trimming shortened V by 0 bases and J by 5 bases, and 17 bases separated the two germline ends. CDR3 length: 16 residues. The CDR3 bases are TGCGCCAGCAGTCAATCCCAGGGCTTTGTTCTCCACGAGCAGTACTTC. Translated: CASSQSQGFVLHEQYF.